The 20 T cell receptor beta chains below were found in one sample sequenced in a study of OX40 agonist ivuxolimab in advanced cancers. The assay was immunoSEQ multiplex PCR, and TCRdb's table has in-frame clones only and misses some. The repertoire has roughly 50,000 clones, approximately 87% of them found once; the top ten carry over 9%. The starting material was CD4+ or CD8+ T cells sorted from blood, obtained in a trial of the OX40 agonist ivuxolimab. The source is an adult with an advanced solid tumor such as melanoma, head and neck, liver or kidney cancer.

The gene calls are TRBV11-2 and TRBJ2-6; TRBD1 or TRBD2 may be the D gene (6 bases each). The CDR3 spans 19 residues. With 1 base removed from V and 2 bases from J, the gap between germline ends came to 18 bases. In germline, CDR1 is SGHAT, CDR2 FQNNGV. The CDR3 DNA is TGTGCCAGCAGCTTAGTTCGTCGGGGGCAGACAGCTGGGGCCAACGTCCTGACTTTC. The encoded protein is CASSLVRRGQTAGANVLTF.

This clone was found a few times. The rearrangement links TRBV4-3 to TRBJ2-7; D perhaps matches TRBD1 (6 bases). The germline V and J ends were trimmed by 4 bases and 3 bases, with 16 bases remaining between them. In germline, CDR1 is LGHNA, CDR2 YSLEER. This CDR3 contains 15 residues. CDR3 sequence reads: CASSPGQKEVYEQYF. In DNA, the CDR3 is TGCGCCAGCAGCCCTGGACAGAAGGAGGTCTACGAGCAGTACTTC.

This sequence joins TRBV28 and TRBJ2-5, with a weak D call TRBD2 (6 bases). The DNA end lines up better with TRBJ2-7; the J call may be wrong. Germline loops: CDR1 MDHEN, CDR2 SYDVKM. CDR3 length: 15 amino acids. This CDR3 reads CASSLYPGGDGEQYF. The CDR3 DNA reads as TGTGCCAGCAGTTTATACCCGGGCGGGGACGGCGAGCAGTACTTC.

This clone has only one observation. CDR3 region: CASSLETDGRAEAFF. CDR3 DNA: TGTGCCAGCAGCTTAGAGACAGACGGAAGGGCTGAAGCTTTCTTT. The chain carries TRBV11-3 and TRBJ1-1, with D possibly being TRBD1 (5 bases). Trimming removed 0 bases at V and 6 bases at J, with 14 bases between. The CDR3 is 15 amino acids. Germline V gene lookup returns CDR1 SGHNT and CDR2 YENEEA.

This clone was recorded only once. The chain couples TRBV6-5 to TRBJ2-3; a weak D match, TRBD1 (5 bases). The germline CDR1 and CDR2 sequences are MNHEY and SVGAGI. This CDR3 is 14 amino acids long. Trimming stripped 6 bases from V and 3 bases from J, with 13 bases between. The CDR3 DNA is TGTGCCAGCAGCACGTCAGGGAATACAGATACGCAGTATTTT. This encodes CASSTSGNTDTQYF.

The gene calls are TRBV7-6 and TRBJ2-2, with 9 bases identical to TRBD1. The CDR3 contains 16 residues. Germline values: CDR1 SGHVS, CDR2 FNYEAQ. The V and J ends lost 4 bases and 9 bases, in that order; junction bases with no gene match: 12. CDR3 sequence (DNA): TGTGCCAGCAGCTCGGCAGCCGGGACAGGGAACCGGGAGCTGTTTTTT. It encodes CASSSAAGTGNRELFF.

The chain employs TRBV9 and TRBJ1-1; maybe TRBD1 (6 bases). CDR1 is SGDLS and CDR2 is YYNGEE in the germline V gene. This CDR3 comprises 14 residues. With 3 bases removed from V and 5 bases from J, the gap between germline ends came to 14 bases. The DNA of the CDR3 is TGTGCCAGCAGCGCGGACAGTGGGGGGACTGAAGCTTTCTTT. This sequence encodes CASSADSGGTEAFF.

This clone is a singleton in its sample. The chain employs TRBV19 and TRBJ2-7; TRBD1 might be the D (6 bases). Trimming stripped 5 bases from V and 3 bases from J, with 14 bases between. There are 14 residues in the CDR3. CDR1 and CDR2 from the germline V gene are LNHDA and SQIVND (reference sequence). The CDR3 sequence: CASSSAGVGYEQYF. CDR3 sequence (DNA): TGTGCCAGTAGTTCCGCAGGGGTCGGCTACGAGCAGTACTTC.

The genes are TRBV4-3 and TRBJ2-7; a possible D gene is TRBD1 (6 bases). V was cut by 0 bases and J by 3 bases, with 15 bases left in between. Germline CDR1 LGHNA, CDR2 YSLEER. This CDR3 is 16 amino acids long. The CDR3 DNA reads as TGCGCCAGCAGCCAAGATGGGCAGGGGAGTTTCTACGAGCAGTACTTC. This translates into CASSQDGQGSFYEQYF.

This chain links TRBV4-3 with TRBJ1-5; no firm D call. This CDR3 spans 14 amino acids. Trimming took 1 base from V and 0 from J, leaving 4 bases between them. The V gene's germline CDR1 is LGHNA and CDR2 YSLEER. This chain's CDR3 is CASSQGDSNQPQHF. CDR3 in DNA: TGCGCCAGCAGCCAAGGGGATAGCAATCAGCCCCAGCATTTT.

V usage is TRBV6-5 and J usage is TRBJ1-5, with D possibly matching TRBD1 (6 bases). Germline V gene lookup returns CDR1 MNHEY and CDR2 SVGAGI. The germline V and J ends were trimmed by 2 bases and 6 bases, with 14 bases remaining between them. The CDR3 length is 15 residues. CDR3 sequence: CASSYGRRGGQPQHF. The CDR3 nucleotides are TGTGCCAGCAGTTACGGCCGGAGGGGGGGTCAGCCCCAGCATTTT.

This CDR3 is CASSHWTGYEQYF. The DNA of the CDR3 is TGTGCCAGCAGCCACTGGACAGGGTACGAGCAGTACTTC. This chain uses TRBV5-6 with TRBJ2-7; 8 bases match TRBD1. With 4 bases clipped from V and 4 bases from J, the junction kept 4 bases outside the gene matches. The CDR3 runs to 13 residues. Germline lookup yields CDR1 SGHDT and CDR2 YYEEEE.

The rearrangement uses TRBV5-4 and TRBJ1-3; weak D call: TRBD1 (5 bases). The V gene lost 0 bases and the J gene lost 3 bases, with 13 bases spanning the gap. Germline V gives CDR1 SGHNT, CDR2 YYREEE (reference sequence). The CDR3 contains 16 residues. The CDR3 sequence is CASSLDGALSGNTIYF. The CDR3 bases are TGTGCCAGCAGCTTGGACGGGGCTCTTAGTGGAAACACCATATATTTT.

The CDR3 protein is CASIKGQGADTQYF. Here the CDR3 DNA reads TGTGCCAGCATCAAGGGACAGGGTGCAGATACGCAGTATTTT. This rearrangement joins TRBV2 to TRBJ2-3; 9 positions agree with TRBD1. J gave up 4 bases and V 7 bases, and 6 bases lay outside the gene matches. Germline V gene data show CDR1 as SNHLY and CDR2 as FYNNEI. The CDR3 is 14 residues long.

The chain joins TRBV27 to TRBJ2-7, with D uncertain. Trimming removed 5 bases from V and 7 bases from J, with 15 bases in between. This CDR3 has 13 residues. Germline V gene data show CDR1 as MNHEY and CDR2 as SMNVEV (reference sequence). CDR3 coding DNA: TGTGCCAGCAGTACTAACACAGCCTGGGAGCAGTACTTC. Its protein is CASSTNTAWEQYF.

This chain uses TRBV4-1 with TRBJ1-2; D is possibly TRBD1 (5 bases). This CDR3 has 12 amino acids. Trimming pared 1 base from V and 7 bases from J, leaving 7 bases between. Germline loops: CDR1 MGHRA, CDR2 YSYEKL. CDR3 in amino acids: CASSQAGSGYTF. CDR3 sequence (DNA): TGCGCCAGCAGCCAAGCAGGGTCTGGCTACACCTTC.

V gene TRBV5-6 combines with J gene TRBJ1-6; D is undetermined. In germline, CDR1 is SGHDT, CDR2 YYEEEE. With 4 bases removed from V and 9 bases from J, the gap between germline ends came to 14 bases. This CDR3 has 14 residues. The CDR3 DNA follows: TGTGCCAGCAGCCCCGACCCTAGCGGTTCACCCCTCCACTTT. It encodes CASSPDPSGSPLHF.

The chain carries TRBV5-4 and TRBJ1-2; possibly TRBD1 for D (5 bases). CDR3 length: 14 amino acids. V lost 2 bases and J lost 5, with 13 bases in between. In germline, CDR1 is SGHNT, CDR2 YYREEE (reference sequence). The CDR3 nucleotides are TGTGCCAGCAGCTTAAGCGGGGACCTATATGGCTACACCTTC. This sequence encodes CASSLSGDLYGYTF.

CDR3 in amino acids: CASGALRAPGLSRPSTDTQYF. In DNA form, the CDR3 reads TGTGCCAGTGGTGCCCTTAGAGCGCCGGGACTATCCAGACCGAGCACAGATACGCAGTATTTT. This rearrangement joins TRBV19 to TRBJ2-3; TRBD2 agrees at 7 bases. Germline V CDR1 and CDR2: LNHDA, SQIVND (reference sequence). CDR3 length: 21 amino acids. V gave up 8 bases and J gave up 0 bases; unmatched junction bases: 26.

The DNA for the CDR3 is TGTGCCAGCAGCTTAGAGGGGGCTGCGAACACTGAAGCTTTCTTT. Encoded protein: CASSLEGAANTEAFF. This rearrangement joins TRBV7-9 to TRBJ1-1, with TRBD1 matching 7 bases. In germline, CDR1 is SEHNR, CDR2 FQNEAQ (reference sequence). The CDR3 runs 15 residues. V dropped 1 base and J dropped 1; count of bases not matched to a gene: 3.